Presented here are 27 T cell receptor beta chains from one specimen sequenced in a study of blood T cell repertoires in COVID-19. Using immunoSEQ multiplex PCR, the repertoire was profiled, and TCRdb retains in-frame clones only, with some absent. This table holds roughly 120,000 clones, over 65% found once. Specimen: peripheral blood. These TCRs come from a man younger than 45 with acute or convalescent COVID-19.

The rearrangement joins TRBV5-6 to TRBJ2-2; 8 bases agree with TRBD1. This CDR3 has 15 amino acids. Germline V gene data show CDR1 as SGHDT and CDR2 as YYEEEE. The junction had 3 bases not matched to a gene; V was cut back by 0 bases and J by 5 bases. Here the CDR3 DNA reads TGTGCCAGCAGCTTGGCAGGGGGCGCGACCGGGGAGCTGTTTTTT. Translating gives CASSLAGGATGELFF.

The chain combines TRBV5-6 with TRBJ1-2; TRBD1 aligns across 7 bases. CDR1 is SGHDT, CDR2 YYEEEE, per germline. The CDR3 extends over 14 amino acids. J gave up 0 bases and V 4 bases, and 3 bases lay outside the gene matches. CDR3 DNA sequence: TGTGCCAGCAGCGTGGGACAGTCTAACTATGGCTACACCTTC. It is translated as CASSVGQSNYGYTF.

The chain couples TRBV6-1 to TRBJ2-7, with 9 bases fitting TRBD2. The CDR3 is made up of 14 amino acids. Looked up from germline, CDR1 is MNHNS and CDR2 is SASEGT. Trimming at V came to 2 bases and at J to 6 bases, leaving 5 bases not matched to a gene. In DNA, the CDR3 is TGTGCCAGCAGTGAACTGAGCGGGGGGCGCGAGCAGTACTTC. Translating gives CASSELSGGREQYF.

The genes are TRBV4-1 and TRBJ2-1; 7 nucleotides match TRBD2. V was clipped by 0 bases and J by 7 bases; unmatched bases: 12. Germline CDR1 MGHRA, CDR2 YSYEKL. The CDR3 covers 17 residues. The CDR3 DNA is TGCGCCAGCAGCCAAGATAGTCGGGGAGGGCTACTAAATGAGCAGTTCTTC. Residues: CASSQDSRGGLLNEQFF.

The chain recombines TRBV6-5 with TRBJ1-4, with a tentative D call TRBD1 (5 bases). CDR1 and CDR2 (germline): MNHEY, SVGAGI. V dropped 0 bases and J dropped 7 bases, with 12 bases sitting between them. The CDR3 contains 15 residues. CDR3 loop: CASSYSGRVGEKLFF. The CDR3 DNA reads TGTGCCAGCAGTTACTCCGGCAGGGTGGGTGAAAAACTGTTTTTT.

The chain uses TRBV9 and TRBJ2-3; 8 bases are a match to TRBD2. The germline V gene has CDR1 SGDLS and CDR2 YYNGEE. V shed 0 bases, J shed 6 bases, and the junction held 9 bases outside the gene matches. The CDR3 is 16 amino acids. As DNA, the CDR3 is TGTGCCAGCAGCGTAGTCGATAGCGGGGTTAGGGATACGCAGTATTTT. It encodes CASSVVDSGVRDTQYF.

The chain uses TRBV13 and TRBJ2-7, with 8 bases identical to TRBD2. Per the germline V gene, CDR1 is PRHDT and CDR2 is FYEKMQ (reference sequence). V was pared by 7 bases and J by 0 bases, with 8 bases of the junction left unmatched. This CDR3 region has 15 residues. CDR3 bases: TGTGCCAGCAAACGCGGGGGGCCCAGCTCCTACGAGCAGTACTTC. It encodes CASKRGGPSSYEQYF.

The V gene is TRBV6-5, the J gene TRBJ2-1, with D maybe TRBD2 (6 bases). Germline V CDR1 and CDR2: MNHEY, SVGAGI. V shed 2 bases and J shed 0 bases, with 8 bases lying between them. The length of the CDR3 is 15 residues. The CDR3 here is CASSYGRSSYNEQFF. CDR3 nucleotides: TGTGCCAGCAGTTACGGGAGGAGCTCCTACAATGAGCAGTTCTTC.

The rearrangement joins TRBV25-1 to TRBJ2-7; 7 positions match TRBD2. The V gene's germline CDR1 is MGHDK and CDR2 SYGVNS. Trimming removed 1 base from V and 4 bases from J; junction bases left unmatched: 1. The CDR3 runs to 13 residues. The CDR3 coding sequence is TGTGCCAGCAGTGAATGGGGGGGGTACGAGCAGTACGTC. Translated: CASSEWGGYEQYV.

This clone was picked up one time. This sequence joins TRBV30 and TRBJ1-2, with TRBD1 identical over 12 bases. Looked up from germline, CDR1 is GTSNPN and CDR2 is SVGIG (reference sequence). With 3 bases clipped from V and 0 bases from J, the junction kept 11 bases outside the gene matches. The CDR3 sequence is 18 residues long. CDR3 bases: TGTGCCTGGAGGGAATGGGGGACAGGGGGCGCCTCTAACTATGGCTACACCTTC. Its protein is CAWREWGTGGASNYGYTF.

In its sample, this clone ranks as medium-sized (0.01 to 0.1%). This sequence joins TRBV7-2 and TRBJ1-1; D not resolved. Looked up from germline, CDR1 is SGHTA and CDR2 is FQGNSA. Trimming took 1 base from V and 1 from J, leaving 7 bases between them. CDR3 length equals 14 residues. As DNA, the CDR3 is TGTGCCAGCAGCTTAGTGTGGCAGAACACTGAAGCTTTCTTT. Translation: CASSLVWQNTEAFF.

V and J are TRBV4-3 and TRBJ1-1, with TRBD1 matching over 7 bases. This CDR3 is built from 15 residues. J lost 1 base, V lost 1 base, and 3 bases had no gene match. From germline, CDR1 is LGHNA and CDR2 YSLEER. The CDR3: CASSQAGQPNTEAFF. The CDR3 DNA reads as TGCGCCAGCAGCCAAGCGGGACAGCCGAACACTGAAGCTTTCTTT.

This clone was recorded a few times. The chain joins TRBV6-5 to TRBJ1-5; TRBD1 might be the D (6 bases). V shed 4 bases and J shed 6 bases, with 16 bases lying between them. The CDR3 spans 15 residues. Germline-derived CDR1 and CDR2 are MNHEY and SVGAGI. The CDR3 region is CASSLSGALGQPQHF. CDR3 sequence (DNA): TGTGCCAGCAGTTTGTCAGGGGCGTTGGGTCAGCCCCAGCATTTT.

This chain joins TRBV30 and TRBJ1-2; D unresolved. The CDR3 extends over 13 amino acids. Trimming took 1 base from V and 2 from J, leaving 8 bases between them. The V gene's germline CDR1 is GTSNPN and CDR2 SVGIG (reference sequence). CDR3 in amino acids: CAWSGSLNYGYTF. The CDR3 bases are TGTGCCTGGAGTGGTTCGTTAAACTATGGCTACACCTTC.

V is TRBV5-1 and J is TRBJ1-1, with TRBD1 matching 9 bases. Germline V lookup: CDR1 SGHRS, CDR2 YFSETQ. The CDR3 runs to 16 residues. Unmatched junction bases numbered 10, after V lost 2 bases and J lost 5 bases. CDR3 sequence reads: CASSFTGGGRGTEAFF. DNA of the CDR3: TGCGCCAGCAGCTTTACAGGGGGCGGCCGGGGGACTGAAGCTTTCTTT.

This clone appeared once. The chain recombines TRBV2 with TRBJ1-6, with 7 nucleotides matching TRBD1. Germline V gene sequence: CDR1 SNHLY, CDR2 FYNNEI. The CDR3 is made up of 15 amino acids. With 5 bases clipped from V and 7 bases from J, the junction kept 8 bases outside the gene matches. CDR3 region: CASSQDRVGNSPLHF. Here the CDR3 DNA reads TGTGCCAGCAGTCAAGACAGGGTCGGCAATTCACCCCTCCACTTT.

The chain combines TRBV19 with TRBJ1-2; 7 nucleotides line up with TRBD1. The CDR3 contains 14 residues. The V and J ends lost 6 bases and 5 bases, in that order; junction bases with no gene match: 9. Per the germline V gene, CDR1 is LNHDA and CDR2 is SQIVND (reference sequence). CDR3 residues: CASSTGVVDYGYTF. The CDR3 DNA is TGTGCCAGTAGCACAGGGGTGGTGGATTATGGCTACACCTTC.

Only one count was recorded for this clone. This chain links TRBV19 with TRBJ2-7, with no clear D. Trimming pared 4 bases from V and 3 bases from J, leaving 13 bases between. The CDR3 contains 14 residues. The germline gives CDR1 LNHDA, CDR2 SQIVND (reference sequence). CDR3 bases: TGTGCCAGTAGTACCCGGTCAGGATACTACGAGCAGTACTTC. Protein sequence: CASSTRSGYYEQYF.

V usage is TRBV18 and J usage is TRBJ1-1; TRBD1 aligns across 8 bases. This CDR3 comprises 15 residues. The V gene's germline CDR1 is KGHSH and CDR2 LQKENI. V lost 5 bases, J lost 0 bases, and 5 bases stayed unmatched. The CDR3 reads CASSFGQGLNTEAFF. The CDR3 bases are TGTGCCAGCTCATTTGGACAGGGACTGAACACTGAAGCTTTCTTT.

The rearrangement joins TRBV9 to TRBJ2-1, with 8 nucleotides matching TRBD2. The germline V gene has CDR1 SGDLS and CDR2 YYNGEE. The CDR3 has 20 residues. V trimming: 4 bases; J trimming: 0 bases; junction bases outside the gene matches: 18. The CDR3 protein is CASSIPLAGEYHSSYNEQFF. Written as DNA, the CDR3 is TGTGCCAGCAGCATCCCCCTAGCGGGTGAATACCATAGCTCCTACAATGAGCAGTTCTTC.

This chain links TRBV9 with TRBJ1-1, with a tentative D call TRBD1 (5 bases). Germline CDR1 and CDR2: SGDLS and YYNGEE. The V gene lost 0 bases and the J gene lost 10 bases, with 19 bases spanning the gap. This CDR3 spans 15 amino acids. CDR3 nucleotides: TGTGCCAGCAGCGTAGACGCAGCATCGTTCGGGGGAGCTTTCTTT. Its protein is CASSVDAASFGGAFF.

This sequence joins TRBV10-2 and TRBJ2-7, with D unclear. The germline gives CDR1 WSHSY, CDR2 SAAADI. The CDR3 runs to 14 residues. V was shortened by 7 bases and J by 0 bases, with 13 bases between the two germline ends. CDR3 loop: CASKSDSSSYEQYV. The CDR3 region has the DNA TGCGCCAGCAAGTCAGACTCGAGCTCCTACGAGCAGTACGTC.

This clone was observed a handful of times. The V call is TRBV7-9, the J call TRBJ1-5, with D possibly matching TRBD1 (5 bases). Germline-derived CDR1 and CDR2 are SEHNR and FQNEAQ (reference sequence). V lost 7 bases and J 7 bases, leaving 14 bases between the germline ends. The CDR3 covers 13 residues. The CDR3 protein is CASNKGETQPQHF. Written as DNA, the CDR3 is TGTGCCAGCAACAAAGGGGAGACCCAGCCCCAGCATTTT. The full variable domain, rest sourced from reference TRBV7-9 and TRBJ1-5, is DTGVSQNPRHKITKRGQNVTFRCDPISEHNRLYWYRQTLGQGPEFLTYFQNEAQLEKSRLLSDRFSAERPKGSFSTLEIQRTEQGDSAMYLCASNKGETQPQHFGDGTRLSIL.

V is TRBV5-1 and J is TRBJ1-3; the D gene is possibly TRBD1 (5 bases). Germline V CDR1 and CDR2: SGHRS, YFSETQ. Trimming took off 0 bases at V and 4 bases at J, with 11 bases between the two ends. CDR3 length: 15 residues. The CDR3 DNA follows: TGCGCCAGCAGCTTGGGGACATTCCCGGGAAACACCATATATTTT. This encodes CASSLGTFPGNTIYF.

The chain carries TRBV14 and TRBJ2-2; 7 positions match TRBD2. J was trimmed by 1 base and V by 3 bases; bases with no gene match: 5. The CDR3 is made up of 16 amino acids. CDR1 is SGHDN and CDR2 is FVKESK in the germline V gene. CDR3 protein: CASSQLAARNTGELFF. The DNA for the CDR3 is TGTGCCAGCAGCCAGCTAGCGGCTAGGAACACCGGGGAGCTGTTTTTT.

This clone was seen more than once but under ten times. V is TRBV13 and J is TRBJ1-3, with TRBD1 matching over 9 bases. The ends lost 3 bases at V and 3 bases at J; junction bases unmatched: 6. The V gene's germline CDR1 is PRHDT and CDR2 FYEKMQ (reference sequence). CDR3 length equals 16 residues. The CDR3 sequence is CASSLSQGAGGNTIYF. CDR3 in DNA: TGTGCCAGCAGCTTGTCACAGGGGGCAGGTGGAAACACCATATATTTT.

This chain joins TRBV9 and TRBJ1-1, with 7 bases aligning to TRBD1. This CDR3 comprises 17 residues. Germline lookup yields CDR1 SGDLS and CDR2 YYNGEE. Losses at the gene ends were 0 bases for V and 4 bases for J; bases not matched to a gene: 12. The CDR3 nucleotides read TGTGCCAGCAGCGTAGCTGGGACACAGGGGAAGAGCACTGAAGCTTTCTTT. Translated, it gives CASSVAGTQGKSTEAFF. Drawing the rest from reference TRBV9 and TRBJ1-1, the complete variable domain is DSGVTQTPKHLITATGQRVTLRCSPRSGDLSVYWYQQSLDQGLQFLIQYYNGEERAKGNILERFSAQQFPDLHSELNLSSLELGDSALYFCASSVAGTQGKSTEAFFGQGTRLTVV.